The clone carrying this T cell receptor beta chain is categorized as medium-sized. Its matching antigen is unknown. This record comes from a study of T and B cells in COVID-19 patients. Overall study findings and caveats: Few blood samples existed from mildly ill patients during symptoms or early in severe cases.

Multiplex PCR with BIOMED2 TRB-A/B primer pools amplified TRB rearrangements. TCRdb used MiXCR to reprocess the multiplex PCR reads, holding one entry per CDR3 protein. The table lists roughly 4,700 distinct CDR3 sequences, 25% to 35% of them singletons. Blood genomic DNA input for TRB amplification was roughly 250-550 ng. What was sequenced was blood. The receptor was derived from a human donor with active COVID-19.

The chain's CDR3 is CASSFLAGGLNEQFF. In DNA form, the CDR3 reads TGTGCCAGCAGCTTTCTTGCGGGAGGGTTGAATGAGCAGTTCTTC. The rearrangement joins TRBV27 to TRBJ2-1; 9 positions agree with TRBD2. V dropped 6 bases and J dropped 7; count of bases not matched to a gene: 10. Germline CDR1 reads MNHEY; CDR2 reads SMNVEV (reference sequence). CDR3 length equals 15 residues.